Below, 22 T cell receptor beta chains from the same sample are listed, as sequenced in a study of T cells after posttransplantation cyclophosphamide (dated by TCRdb to about 2016). Library preparation used the immunoSEQ multiplex PCR assay. TCRdb obtained this table from immuneACCESS and retained in-frame rearrangements with V and J assigned. These tables miss some clones; where compared with another copy, unresolved V genes account for less than half of the shortfall, and the remainder is unexplained. For this sample the table gives about 17,000 clones, of which roughly 76% were detected only once. Jointly, the top ten make up around a third of the sample. This sample's treatment or condition label indicates: high-dose cyclophosphamide on days +3 and +4 as single-agent GVHD prophylaxis. PTCy patients received busulfan and fludarabine conditioning, a related or unrelated marrow graft, and cyclophosphamide on days +3 and +4.

The specimen comprised CD8+ T cells sorted from PBMCs, sampled 1,700 to 2,000 days after a stem cell transplant with posttransplant cyclophosphamide. All receptors derive from a female patient in her 40s who received an allogeneic stem cell transplant from a related donor, was CMV-positive, and had no GVHD. Because of the transplant, the T cells may be the graft donor's rather than the patient's own.

J is TRBJ2-5 and V is TRBV10-3; TRBD2 matches at 10 bases. The CDR3 totals 13 residues. With V trimmed by 5 bases and J by 5 bases, 2 bases remained unmatched. CDR1 and CDR2 (germline): ENHRY, SYGVKD. CDR3 nucleotides: TGTGCCATCAGTTCTAGCGGGGGCGAGACCCAGTACTTC. This sequence encodes CAISSSGGETQYF.

CDR3 protein: CASSQFRTGATYEQYF. The CDR3 DNA is TGTGCCAGCAGCCAATTTCGGACAGGGGCGACCTACGAGCAGTACTTC. The V gene is TRBV14, the J gene TRBJ2-7, with TRBD1 identical over 9 bases. The CDR3 runs 16 residues. CDR1 is SGHDN and CDR2 is FVKESK in the germline V gene. V shed 2 bases, J shed 2 bases, and the junction held 7 bases outside the gene matches.

The chain links TRBV11-3 to TRBJ2-1; 7 nucleotides match TRBD1. Germline assignment: CDR1 SGHNT and CDR2 YENEEA. CDR3 length: 15 residues. The V and J ends lost 4 bases and 9 bases, in that order; junction bases with no gene match: 12. CDR3 DNA sequence: TGTGCCAGCAGCTCCCGACAGGGAGAGATAGGTGAGCAGTTCTTC. This sequence encodes CASSSRQGEIGEQFF.

A word on this clone: It is likely a read error: a sequence one base away is far more abundant. J is TRBJ1-2 and V is TRBV4-2; 10 nucleotides line up with TRBD1. This CDR3 has 15 amino acids. Trimming removed 5 bases from V and 8 bases from J; junction bases left unmatched: 11. Germline loops: CDR1 LGHNA, CDR2 YNFKEQ. CDR3: CASSLGDDRGQGYTF. The CDR3 DNA reads TGTGCCAGCAGCTTGGGGGACGACAGGGGGCAAGGCTACACCTTC.

The rearrangement uses TRBV27 and TRBJ1-4; the match to TRBD1 covers 9 bases. Germline trimming cut 6 bases from V and 8 bases from J; bases unmatched to any gene: 7. The CDR3 is made up of 14 amino acids. The germline CDR1 and CDR2 sequences are MNHEY and SMNVEV (reference sequence). CDR3 sequence reads: CASRVGTGHEKLFF. DNA for the CDR3: TGTGCCAGCAGAGTTGGGACAGGGCACGAAAAACTGTTTTTT.

The gene calls are TRBV5-1 and TRBJ2-6, with D tentatively TRBD2 (5 bases). The V gene lost 5 bases and the J gene lost 3 bases, with 6 bases spanning the gap. This CDR3 has 13 residues. Germline V CDR1 and CDR2: SGHRS, YFSETQ. The CDR3 loop is CASRADGANVLTF. The CDR3 bases are TGCGCCAGCAGAGCGGATGGGGCCAACGTCCTGACTTTC.

The gene calls are TRBV10-2 and TRBJ2-5, with TRBD2 matching 11 bases. V gave up 2 bases and J gave up 10 bases; unmatched junction bases: 15. Germline CDR1 is WSHSY and CDR2 is SAAADI. The CDR3 runs to 17 residues. This CDR3 reads CASSEPRLAGGPRIQYF. For the CDR3, the DNA is TGCGCCAGCAGTGAGCCACGCTTAGCGGGGGGGCCGAGGATCCAGTACTTC.

The chain links TRBV28 to TRBJ1-2, with 9 bases matching TRBD1. The germline V gene has CDR1 MDHEN and CDR2 SYDVKM. J was trimmed by 4 bases and V by 4 bases; bases with no gene match: 1. CDR3 size: 13 residues. The CDR3 loop is CASSWGQGYGYTF. For the CDR3, the DNA is TGTGCCAGCAGTTGGGGACAGGGCTATGGCTACACCTTC.

In its sample, this clone was seen once. V is TRBV5-1 and J is TRBJ2-1; 14 bases map to TRBD2. The ends lost 3 bases at V and 0 bases at J; junction bases unmatched: 8. Germline V gene data show CDR1 as SGHRS and CDR2 as YFSETQ. CDR3 length equals 19 residues. The CDR3 nucleotides are TGCGCCAGCAGCTGGGCCGGGACTAGCGGGGGCAGCTCCTACAATGAGCAGTTCTTC. Translating gives CASSWAGTSGGSSYNEQFF.

The count of this clone is one. V is TRBV7-9 and J is TRBJ2-3; 8 bases map to TRBD2. V was clipped by 5 bases and J by 3 bases; unmatched bases: 10. This CDR3 spans 16 amino acids. Germline V CDR1 and CDR2: SEHNR, FQNEAQ (reference sequence). The CDR3 loop reads CASSARMGGGTDTQYF. The CDR3 DNA follows: TGTGCCAGCAGCGCCCGAATGGGCGGGGGGACAGATACGCAGTATTTT. Full variable domain (remainder filled in from reference TRBV7-9 and TRBJ2-3): DTGVSQNPRHKITKRGQNVTFRCDPISEHNRLYWYRQTLGQGPEFLTYFQNEAQLEKSRLLSDRFSAERPKGSFSTLEIQRTEQGDSAMYLCASSARMGGGTDTQYFGPGTRLTVL.

This chain links TRBV6-1 with TRBJ2-1, with D perhaps matching TRBD2 (7 bases). CDR3 length: 14 residues. The V end was cut by 7 bases, the J end by 4 bases, with 14 bases between. CDR1 and CDR2 (germline): MNHNS, SASEGT. The CDR3 reads CASTQGGGYNEQFF. CDR3 nucleotides: TGTGCCAGCACTCAAGGGGGGGGTTACAATGAGCAGTTCTTC.

In nucleotides, the CDR3 is TGTGCCACTTCGACAGGGTTCGCCTACGAGCAGTACTTC. Amino acids: CATSTGFAYEQYF. The chain combines TRBV15 with TRBJ2-7; 7 bases map to TRBD1. The CDR3 runs 13 residues. Trimming took 9 bases from V and 2 from J; bases not matched to a gene: 7. CDR1 LNHNV and CDR2 YYDKDF come from the germline V gene (reference sequence).

This clone was counted between two and nine times. V usage is TRBV7-3 and J usage is TRBJ2-3; D gene uncertain. The CDR3 covers 15 residues. The germline CDR1 and CDR2 sequences are SGHTA and FQGTGA. The germline V and J ends were trimmed by 3 bases and 2 bases, with 12 bases remaining between them. The CDR3 sequence: CASSFPPSPTDTQYF. Here the CDR3 DNA reads TGTGCCAGCAGCTTCCCCCCTTCTCCCACAGATACGCAGTATTTT.

The V gene is TRBV11-2, the J gene TRBJ2-5; D is possibly TRBD1 (5 bases). The V gene lost 0 bases and the J gene lost 2 bases, with 13 bases spanning the gap. The germline CDR1 and CDR2 sequences are SGHAT and FQNNGV. This CDR3 is 16 amino acids long. CDR3: CASSLEVWGLQETQYF. The DNA of the CDR3 is TGTGCCAGCAGCTTAGAGGTTTGGGGCCTACAAGAGACCCAGTACTTC.

The chain joins TRBV15 to TRBJ1-1; possible D gene TRBD1, 5 bases. The germline V gene has CDR1 LNHNV and CDR2 YYDKDF (reference sequence). Trimming removed 2 bases from V and 6 bases from J, with 10 bases in between. The CDR3 sequence is 13 residues long. The CDR3 nucleotides are TGTGCCACCAGCAGATCAGGGAGGGCTGAAGCTTTCTTT. Translation: CATSRSGRAEAFF. The full variable domain, completed using reference TRBV15 and TRBJ1-1, is DAMVIQNPRYQVTQFGKPVTLSCSQTLNHNVMYWYQQKSSQAPKLLFHYYDKDFNNEADTPDNFQSRRPNTSFCFLDIRSPGLGDTAMYLCATSRSGRAEAFFGQGTRLTVV.

In its sample, this clone was seen a few times. The chain carries TRBV9 and TRBJ2-1; 9 nucleotides line up with TRBD1. This CDR3 region has 16 residues. Germline V gene lookup returns CDR1 SGDLS and CDR2 YYNGEE. J gave up 5 bases and V 3 bases, and 9 bases lay outside the gene matches. DNA for the CDR3: TGTGCCAGCAGCGGGTCCGGGACAGGGAGAGACAATGAGCAGTTCTTC. Its translation is CASSGSGTGRDNEQFF.

CDR3 in DNA: TGTGCCAGCAGTTCGGGAAACTATGAAAAACTGTTTTTT. Translated: CASSSGNYEKLFF. The chain carries TRBV27 and TRBJ1-4; D is undetermined. This CDR3 contains 13 residues. V gave up 4 bases and J gave up 6 bases, with 9 bases separating them. The germline CDR1 and CDR2 sequences are MNHEY and SMNVEV (reference sequence). Together with reference TRBV27 and TRBJ1-4, the CDR3 gives the full variable domain: EAQVTQNPRYLITVTGKKLTVTCSQNMNHEYMSWYRQDPGLGLRQIYYSMNVEVTDKGDVPEGYKVSRKEKRNFPLILESPSPNQTSLYFCASSSGNYEKLFFGSGTQLSVL.

The chain couples TRBV2 to TRBJ2-7, with a possible D match to TRBD1 (5 bases). Germline loops: CDR1 SNHLY, CDR2 FYNNEI. The V end lost 9 bases, the J end lost 3 bases, and 15 bases lay between the germline ends. This CDR3 has 13 amino acids. CDR3 bases: TGTGCCAGTATCTCGACAGACCACTACGAGCAGTACTTC. Protein: CASISTDHYEQYF.

J is TRBJ2-3 and V is TRBV11-3; 8 bases fit TRBD2. Germline V lookup: CDR1 SGHNT, CDR2 YENEEA. J lost 4 bases, V lost 5 bases, and 8 bases had no gene match. This CDR3 has 15 amino acids. CDR3 residues: CASSPFGRGADTQYF. The CDR3 DNA follows: TGTGCCAGCAGCCCGTTCGGGCGGGGGGCAGATACGCAGTATTTT.

This rearrangement joins TRBV5-4 to TRBJ2-7, with D possibly TRBD1 on 6 matching bases. Trimming pared 0 bases from V and 2 bases from J, leaving 9 bases between. The CDR3 is made up of 14 amino acids. The germline gives CDR1 SGHNT, CDR2 YYREEE (reference sequence). This chain's CDR3 is CASSLEAGAYEQYF. The CDR3 bases are TGTGCCAGCAGCTTGGAGGCAGGGGCCTACGAGCAGTACTTC.

The chain has TRBV7-9 and TRBJ1-2; D is perhaps TRBD1 (6 bases). Looked up from germline, CDR1 is SEHNR and CDR2 is FQNEAQ (reference sequence). Deletions cut 5 bases from V and 8 bases from J, with 24 bases between. This CDR3 is 16 amino acids long. The CDR3 region is CASSQSNGQRLSGYTF. Here the CDR3 DNA reads TGTGCCAGCAGCCAAAGTAACGGACAGAGGTTGAGCGGCTACACCTTC.

The chain employs TRBV11-2 and TRBJ2-3; 7 nucleotides align to TRBD2. Germline V CDR1 and CDR2: SGHAT, FQNNGV. The CDR3 is 17 amino acids. J gave up 0 bases and V 0 bases, and 6 bases lay outside the gene matches. CDR3 DNA sequence: TGTGCCAGCAGCTTAGATTTGGCGGGAGTTAGCACAGATACGCAGTATTTT. This gives the protein CASSLDLAGVSTDTQYF.